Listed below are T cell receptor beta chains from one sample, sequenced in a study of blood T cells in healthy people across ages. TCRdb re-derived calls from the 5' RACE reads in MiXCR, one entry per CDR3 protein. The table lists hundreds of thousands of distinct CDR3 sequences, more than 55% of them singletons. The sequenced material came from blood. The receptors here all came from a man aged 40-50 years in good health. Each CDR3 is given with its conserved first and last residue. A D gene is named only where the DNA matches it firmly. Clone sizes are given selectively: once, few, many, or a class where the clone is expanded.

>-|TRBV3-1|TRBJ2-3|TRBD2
TGTGCCAGCAGCCCCAGGACTAGCGGGACATCGTATACGCAGTATTTT
CASSPRTSGTSYTQYF
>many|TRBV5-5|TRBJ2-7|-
TGTGCCAGCAGCTCAGCCAATACTAGGGTTTACGAGCAGTACTTC
CASSSANTRVYEQYF
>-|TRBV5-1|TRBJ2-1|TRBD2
TGCGCCAGCAGCATCTCTAGCGGACCCTCTTATGAGCAGTTCTTC
CASSISSGPSYEQFF
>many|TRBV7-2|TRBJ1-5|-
TGTGCCAGCAGCATCTCCGGAGTGATTAGCGGGCAACCCCAGCATTTT
CASSISGVISGQPQHF
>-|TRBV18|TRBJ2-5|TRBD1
TGTGCCAGCTCCGAAATTCTCGTGGACAGGGGGTCGAGAGAGACCCAGTACTTC
CASSEILVDRGSRETQYF
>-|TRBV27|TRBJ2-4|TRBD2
TGTGCCAGCAGACCCGTAGCGGGGTCAAACATTCAGTACTTC
CASRPVAGSNIQYF
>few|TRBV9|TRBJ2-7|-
TGTGCCAGCAGCGTACCAGTCCGGCCCCCCTACGAGCAGTACTTC
CASSVPVRPPYEQYF
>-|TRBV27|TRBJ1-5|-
TGTGCCAGCAGTTTGGGATCAGGGTCTCAGCCCCAGCATTTT
CASSLGSGSQPQHF
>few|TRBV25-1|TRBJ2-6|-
TGTGCCAGCACCTCGGCCCTTGGGGGAACTGGGGCCAACGTCCTGACTTTC
CASTSALGGTGANVLTF
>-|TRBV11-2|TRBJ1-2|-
TGTGCCAGCAGCCCCGCCGGGGGGACGGACGATGGCTACACCTTC
CASSPAGGTDDGYTF
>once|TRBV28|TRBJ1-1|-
TGTGCCAGCAAAGGGGCCGGATTAAAGACTGAAGCTTTCTTT
CASKGAGLKTEAFF
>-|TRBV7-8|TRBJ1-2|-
TGTGCCAGCAGCTTAACAGAAACGGCGCCTTACACCTTC
CASSLTETAPYTF
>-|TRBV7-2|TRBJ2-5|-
TGTGCCGGCAGCTTAGCCGTGGGCAACGGACAAGAGACCCAGTACTTC
CAGSLAVGNGQETQYF
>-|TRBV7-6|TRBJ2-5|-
TGTGCCAGCATCTTAGTTGTTCAAGAGACCCAGTACTTC
CASILVVQETQYF
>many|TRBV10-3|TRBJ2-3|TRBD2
TGTGCCACCCAATATGGGCTAGCGGGACGTGGAACAGATACGCAGTATTTT
CATQYGLAGRGTDTQYF